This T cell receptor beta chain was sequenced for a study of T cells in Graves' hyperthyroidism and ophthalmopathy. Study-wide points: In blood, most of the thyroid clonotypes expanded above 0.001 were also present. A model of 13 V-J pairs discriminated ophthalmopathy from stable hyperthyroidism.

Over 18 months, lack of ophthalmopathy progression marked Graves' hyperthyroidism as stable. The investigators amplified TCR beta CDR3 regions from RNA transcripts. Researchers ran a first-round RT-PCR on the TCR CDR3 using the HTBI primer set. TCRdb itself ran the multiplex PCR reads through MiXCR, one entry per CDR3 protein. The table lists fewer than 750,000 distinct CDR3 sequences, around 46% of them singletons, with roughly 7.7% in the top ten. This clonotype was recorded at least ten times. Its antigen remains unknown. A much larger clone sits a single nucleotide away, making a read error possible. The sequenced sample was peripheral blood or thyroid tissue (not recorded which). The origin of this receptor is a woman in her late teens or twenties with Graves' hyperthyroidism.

The CDR3 DNA follows: TGTGCCAGCAGAGGGGCCTACGAGCAGTACTTC. Its translation is CASRGAYEQYF. The chain carries TRBV27 and TRBJ2-7; a weak D match, TRBD1 (5 bases). The CDR3 loop spans 11 amino acids. Trimming stripped 6 bases from V and 2 bases from J, with 5 bases between. In germline, CDR1 is MNHEY, CDR2 SMNVEV (reference sequence).